Below are 13 T cell receptor beta chains sequenced from a single sample in a study of identical twins. TCRdb reprocessed the 5' RACE reads via MiXCR and lists one record per CDR3 protein. Found here are hundreds of thousands of distinct CDR3 sequences, roughly 7% of them singletons; the top ten hold approximately 3.6%. The same data also went into a second study, on yellow fever vaccine responses in identical twins.

The specimen sequenced was memory (CD45RO+) T cells sorted from blood. The receptors shown here come from a woman younger than 30 in good health.

V is TRBV3-1 and J is TRBJ2-1, with D perhaps matching TRBD1 (5 bases). The CDR3 totals 15 residues. Germline V gene sequence: CDR1 LGHDT, CDR2 YNNKEL (reference sequence). V dropped 4 bases and J dropped 5 bases, with 15 bases sitting between them. CDR3 in DNA: TGTGCCAGCAGCCTTGGATTCGGCAGGGACAATGAGCAGTTCTTC. Translating gives CASSLGFGRDNEQFF.

The chain employs TRBV5-6 and TRBJ2-7; D is tentatively TRBD1 or TRBD2 (6 bases each). Germline assignment: CDR1 SGHDT and CDR2 YYEEEE. The CDR3 has 14 residues. V was shortened by 2 bases and J by 6 bases, with 15 bases between the two germline ends. DNA of the CDR3: TGTGCCAGCAGCTTACCGGGGGCCGGGAGCGAGCAGTACGTC. It specifies CASSLPGAGSEQYV.

This clonotype has more than one count but fewer than ten. The V and J genes are TRBV7-2 and TRBJ2-3; possibly TRBD2 for D (5 bases). V dropped 5 bases and J dropped 0 bases, with 15 bases sitting between them. This CDR3 spans 16 amino acids. Looked up from germline, CDR1 is SGHTA and CDR2 is FQGNSA. DNA for the CDR3: TGTGCCAGCAGCCGCCGAGCGGACCCTAGCACAGATACGCAGTATTTT. Amino acids: CASSRRADPSTDTQYF.

In this sample, this clonotype turned up a few times. The chain couples TRBV4-1 to TRBJ2-3; weak D call: TRBD1 (6 bases). V was cut by 1 base and J by 6 bases, with 20 bases left in between. Looked up from germline, CDR1 is MGHRA and CDR2 is YSYEKL. The length of the CDR3 is 17 residues. CDR3 in amino acids: CASSQGASWGLHDTQYF. CDR3 nucleotide sequence: TGCGCCAGCAGCCAAGGCGCTAGCTGGGGGCTACATGATACGCAGTATTTT.

CDR3 sequence: CASSPSGLPPYNEQFF. CDR3 nucleotides: TGTGCCAGCAGCCCCTCCGGGCTTCCCCCCTACAATGAGCAGTTCTTC. This sequence joins TRBV7-9 and TRBJ2-1; D is undetermined. In germline, CDR1 is SEHNR, CDR2 FQNEAQ (reference sequence). The CDR3 has 16 residues. The V and J ends lost 5 bases and 2 bases respectively, with 16 bases between them. Based on the CDR3 plus reference TRBV7-9 and TRBJ2-1, the full variable domain is DTGVSQNPRHKITKRGQNVTFRCDPISEHNRLYWYRQTLGQGPEFLTYFQNEAQLEKSRLLSDRFSAERPKGSFSTLEIQRTEQGDSAMYLCASSPSGLPPYNEQFFGPGTRLTVL.

This chain connects TRBV6-1 to TRBJ2-3; 7 nucleotides align to TRBD1. The germline V gene has CDR1 MNHNS and CDR2 SASEGT. J gave up 4 bases and V 6 bases, and 7 bases lay outside the gene matches. The CDR3 extends over 14 amino acids. In DNA, the CDR3 is TGTGCCAGCAGAGCGACACAGGGGTCAGATACGCAGTATTTT. This gives the protein CASRATQGSDTQYF.

This clonotype was found many times. The chain joins TRBV3-1 to TRBJ2-5; perhaps D is TRBD1 or TRBD2 (5 bases each). Deletions cut 2 bases from V and 7 bases from J, with 8 bases between. This CDR3 spans 12 amino acids. Germline V gene sequence: CDR1 LGHDT, CDR2 YNNKEL (reference sequence). The CDR3 protein is CASSQSGGTQYF. Written as DNA, the CDR3 is TGTGCCAGCAGCCAATCTGGGGGGACCCAGTACTTC.

This clonotype was observed a few times. V is TRBV28 and J is TRBJ2-7, with TRBD2 matching 9 bases. The germline CDR1 and CDR2 sequences are MDHEN and SYDVKM. Trimming removed 5 bases from V and 2 bases from J; junction bases left unmatched: 22. The length of the CDR3 is 20 residues. CDR3 nucleotide sequence: TGTGCCAGCAGTCCTAGCGCCATATTCACTAGCGGGCCCCCTACCTACGAGCAGTACTTC. Translated, it gives CASSPSAIFTSGPPTYEQYF. Complete variable domain (other parts from reference TRBV28 and TRBJ2-7): DVKVTQSSRYLVKRTGEKVFLECVQDMDHENMFWYRQDPGLGLRLIYFSYDVKMKEKGDIPEGYSVSREKKERFSLILESASTNQTSMYLCASSPSAIFTSGPPTYEQYFGPGTRLTVT.

This clonotype appeared many times. The chain combines TRBV7-9 with TRBJ2-2; 8 bases map to TRBD2. This CDR3 has 15 amino acids. Germline V gene data show CDR1 as SEHNR and CDR2 as FQNEAQ (reference sequence). V dropped 3 bases and J dropped 0; count of bases not matched to a gene: 0. The CDR3 is CASSLGLANTGELFF. CDR3 coding DNA: TGTGCCAGCAGCTTGGGACTAGCGAACACCGGGGAGCTGTTTTTT.

Many counts were recorded for this clonotype. One end of the junction varies from germline; a read error may be responsible. The chain carries TRBV24-1 and TRBJ1-2; D is unresolved. The CDR3 runs to 10 residues. Germline V gives CDR1 KGHDR, CDR2 SFDVKD. In DNA, the CDR3 is TGTGCCACCAGTGATTTGCTCCGGGGCTTC. This translates into CATSDLLRGF.

The rearrangement uses TRBV29-1 and TRBJ1-5, with a possible D match to TRBD1 (5 bases). Deletions cut 7 bases from V and 3 bases from J, with 16 bases between. The length of the CDR3 is 14 residues. Per germline, CDR1 SQVTM and CDR2 ANQGSEA. In DNA form, the CDR3 reads TGCAGCGCCAACGACGGGACGTCCAATCAGCCCCAGCATTTT. As protein: CSANDGTSNQPQHF.

The sample holds many counts of this clonotype. The rearrangement links TRBV15 to TRBJ2-7; D is uncertain. Germline loops: CDR1 LNHNV, CDR2 YYDKDF (reference sequence). The CDR3 has 14 amino acids. Trimming cost V 2 bases and J 2 bases, with 10 bases left between them. CDR3 in amino acids: CATSRKTATYEQYV. CDR3 sequence (DNA): TGTGCCACCAGCAGAAAGACTGCAACCTACGAGCAGTACGTC.

In this sample, this clonotype turned up many times. CDR3: CASSDGENTEAFF. The CDR3 DNA follows: TGTGCCAGCAGTGACGGAGAGAACACTGAAGCTTTCTTT. The rearrangement links TRBV2 to TRBJ1-1; D not certain. Germline loops: CDR1 SNHLY, CDR2 FYNNEI. The CDR3 contains 13 residues. Trimming cost V 3 bases and J 1 base, with 6 bases left between them.